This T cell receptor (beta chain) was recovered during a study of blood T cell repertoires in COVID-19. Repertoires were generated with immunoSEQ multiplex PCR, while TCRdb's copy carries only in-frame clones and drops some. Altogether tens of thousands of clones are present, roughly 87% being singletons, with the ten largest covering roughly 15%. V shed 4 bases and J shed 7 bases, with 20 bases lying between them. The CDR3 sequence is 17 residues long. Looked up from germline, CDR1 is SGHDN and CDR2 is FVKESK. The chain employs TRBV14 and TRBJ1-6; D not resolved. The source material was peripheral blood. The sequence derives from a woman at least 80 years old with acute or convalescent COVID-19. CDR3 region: CASSRPTGLTWNSPLHF. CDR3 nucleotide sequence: TGTGCCAGCAGCCGCCCGACCGGACTCACCTGGAATTCACCCCTCCACTTT.